This entry features one TCR beta chain sequence. Its antigen is still unknown. Base qualities are not recorded, but no much larger clone differs from it by a single base. Between the V and J ends, shortened by 4 bases and 4 bases respectively, the junction contains 14 bases. From cysteine to phenylalanine, the CDR3 is 16 amino acids long. The DNA shown is the 48-base CDR3, in frame from base 1. Per the germline V gene, SGHTA is the CDR1 and FQGNSA is the CDR2. TCR alpha and beta CDR3 regions were amplified with the iRepertoire nested amplicon-rescue multiplex PCR (arm-PCR) platform from RNA. One-step reverse transcription and amplification used about 100-400 ng of tissue mRNA or PBMC total RNA as input. Following bead purification, Illumina adapters were added through a secondary multiplex PCR, and the libraries were then gel-purified between 200 and 400 bp. Demultiplexing relied on internal 6-nucleotide barcodes carried by the libraries. The libraries were sequenced on an Illumina MiSeq using 2x220 or 2x250 nucleotide paired-end reads. Per the source publication's procedure: FLASH 1.2.11 was used to merge paired reads, and BWA-MEM then aligned the reads to the GRCh37 human genome before TRA and TRB reads were extracted. V and J assignment used an IMGT-derived reference of cassette sequences and CDR3 motifs that included pseudogenes. Reads were translated in three frames, and productive CDR3s were defined by a C…FGXG motif without stop codons. Clonotypes were defined as unique combinations of V-J cassette pair and CDR3 amino acid sequence. Reads were filtered by Hamming distance, with the threshold set by the sequence error rate of each sample in mapped regions. TCRdb trimmed the raw reads at Q25, called clones with MiXCR and kept productive beta chains. Every distinct CDR3 protein forms one entry, paired with its most common genes and DNA. The V and J calls shown here were made by TCRdb, not taken from the authors' results. The table for this sample lists approximately 12,000 distinct CDR3 sequences; about 26% of them were counted only once. The top ten constitute approximately 40% of the sample.

This specimen comes from a study of glioma-infiltrating T cells (dated by TCRdb to 2016 to 2018). For the wider study: TCR alpha- and beta-chain repertoires were sequenced from glioma tissue, non-neoplastic brain tissue and matched peripheral blood mononuclear cells. The paired cohort comprised three low-grade glioma patients, 7 or 8 primary glioblastoma patients and three non-glioma patients contributing non-neoplastic brain tissue. Each tissue-infiltrating repertoire was compared with the same patient's peripheral blood repertoire to measure divergence between tissue and blood T-cell populations. Beyond this particular receptor, the publication reports: VJ-independent divergence between tissue and blood was below expectation in non-neoplastic patients but above expectation in all gliomas, especially low-grade gliomas. Very few CDR3 sequences were found to be shared between tissue and blood, and this scarcity was attributed to high CDR3 diversity and limited sampling. Group comparisons rested on small numbers: three non-neoplastic, three low-grade glioma and eight glioblastoma patients.

Recombination linked TRBV7-2 to TRBJ2-6; the D gene lacks a confident call. This TCR came from a human donor with low-grade glioma or glioblastoma, undergoing nonglioma brain surgery, or in good health (not recorded which). Sequencing was performed on glioma tissue, nonneoplastic brain tissue, or PBMCs (not recorded which). CDR3 sequence: CASSSSVSPGANVLTF. The DNA reads as follows: TGTGCCAGCAGCTCCTCTGTTTCGCCAGGGGCCAACGTCCTGACTTTC.